This TCR beta chain was obtained from a study of T cell responses to AZD1222 COVID-19 vaccine (dated by TCRdb to the early 2020s). For the study in its entirety: A total of approximately 230 trial participants underwent TCR sequencing, of whom some 210 received two doses of AZD1222 and about 25 received two doses of the MenACWY control vaccine. Trial participants were enrolled by age into 18-55, 56-69 and 70-plus year subgroups, with around 140, 26 and 57 TCR-sequenced participants respectively.

Remarks on this clone: It lacks a known antigen. No quality values exist for individual bases; no much larger clone is one base distant.

The time point label here, explained by the study, means: about 28 days (+/-7) after the second vaccine dose. AZD1222 recipients with second doses at about 4 weeks or about 12 weeks were pooled, because spike-specific TCR depth and breadth did not differ between schedules. Samples from vaccinated people were obtained from the UK trials COV001 and COV002, which included a single-blind randomized controlled phase 2/3 trial of AZD1222 (ChAdOx1 nCoV-19) in healthy adults. For TCRbeta chain sequencing, PBMC samples from trial participants were taken at day 0 and at day 28 after the second dose. The CDR3 regions of human TCRbeta chains were analyzed by immunosequencing. Turning to the authors' computational methods: TCRs in the repertoires were compared against a reference library of SARS-CoV-2-specific TCRs that had been generated with the MIRA antigen-specificity platform. Breadth was defined as the fraction of unique TCRs that were SARS-CoV-2-associated, and depth was defined as the fraction of total T cells that were SARS-CoV-2-associated. Using the MIRA data, each spike-specific TCR was mapped to the spike region that the TCR reacts to and placed in a CD4 or CD8 class. Log10-transformed breadth and depth values were compared by one-way ANOVA with Sidak's multiple comparisons tests. Entries here come from immuneACCESS through TCRdb and include only in-frame sequences with V and J called. Some clones fail to appear in such tables; in the studies checked, an unresolved V gene covers under half of the shortfall, and the cause of the remainder is unknown. V and J calls and clone size are those listed in that table; D and trimming were worked out from the DNA. Recorded for this sample are 120,000 to 150,000 clones; roughly nine tenths of them occurred a single time. The top ten clones comprise around 1.5% of the sample.

Broader findings and caveats from the paper: No day 14 peak-response samples were available, so repertoires were characterized only after the peak T cell response. After two AZD1222 doses, spike-specific TCR breadth and depth were significantly higher than at day 0 and than in MenACWY recipients. Epitopes outside the regions mutated in the B.1.351 and B.1.1.7 variants were reportedly recognized by nearly half of the unique spike-specific TCRs. Conclusions about previously exposed vaccinees were limited because only a handful of AZD1222 recipients were SARS-CoV-2 seropositive at baseline. In the small 56-69-year group, the increase in depth fell short of significance, most likely because of low power. Vaccine-associated CD4 TCRs spanned the whole spike protein, with dominant responses in regions 160-218 and 743-854. Participants were mostly white British and included more females than males, and it was suggested by the authors that clonal diversity may have been underestimated.

This specimen consisted of peripheral blood, obtained 28 days after the second AZD1222 dose. This receptor was obtained from an adult who received the AZD1222 COVID-19 vaccine.

The CDR3 amino acid sequence is: CASRGITGTGLEAFF. The nucleotides are TGTGCCAGCAGAGGGATTACCGGGACAGGTCTTGAAGCTTTCTTT. The chain couples TRBV25-1 to TRBJ1-1; 8 bases in between match TRBD1. Relative to germline, V is missing 6 bases and J is missing 7 bases, with 13 bases of the junction outside any gene match. CDR1 and CDR2 are drawn from the germline V gene: MGHDK, SYGVNS. Including the terminal cysteine and phenylalanine, the CDR3 comprises 15 residues. Only the CDR3 DNA stays, 45 bases, in frame from base 1.